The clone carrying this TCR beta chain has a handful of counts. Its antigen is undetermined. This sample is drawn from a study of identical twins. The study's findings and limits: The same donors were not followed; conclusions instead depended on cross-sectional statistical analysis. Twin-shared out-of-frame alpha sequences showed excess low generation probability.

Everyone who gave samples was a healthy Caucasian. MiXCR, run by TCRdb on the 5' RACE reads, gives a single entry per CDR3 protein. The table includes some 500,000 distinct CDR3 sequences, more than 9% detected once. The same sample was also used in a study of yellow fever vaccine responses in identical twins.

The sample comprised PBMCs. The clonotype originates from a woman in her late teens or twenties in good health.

This CDR3 is CASSHRGLAGGSQSYNEQFF. CDR3 DNA sequence: TGTGCCAGCAGCCACCGAGGACTAGCGGGGGGCTCCCAATCCTACAATGAGCAGTTCTTC. The rearrangement links TRBV12-3 or TRBV12-4 to TRBJ2-1, with TRBD2 matching over 14 bases. V lost 6 bases, J lost 1 base, and 14 bases stayed unmatched. The CDR3 is 20 amino acids.